This T cell receptor beta chain was observed in a study of cytomegalovirus exposure and HLA in healthy donors. The PCR had 60 Vbeta and 13 Jbeta primers. Clones were read by immunoSEQ multiplex PCR, and TCRdb kept only the in-frame ones, dropping some. The table lists around 110,000 clones, roughly 9.9% of them singletons. With V trimmed by 2 bases and J by 0 bases, 4 bases remained unmatched. CDR3 size: 15 residues. CDR1 and CDR2 (germline): MNHNS, SASEGT. The V call is TRBV6-1, the J call TRBJ2-7; TRBD1 agrees at 7 bases. The TCR originated in a young man in good health and CMV-seronegative. Sequencing was performed on PBMCs. The CDR3 DNA follows: TGTGCCAGCAGTGAAAAGGGGGACAGCTCCTACGAGCAGTACTTC. This encodes CASSEKGDSSYEQYF.